This TCR beta chain was captured in a study of shared clonotypes between healthy human individuals. Overall study: Every donor yielded three CD4 naive, three CD4 memory, two CD8 naive and one CD8 memory plate.

About this clone: Its antigen remains unidentified.

General observations from the study: Represented diversity (both genetic and exposure-history) was limited by the small number of donors. Among donors, sharing of clonotypes was expected to be affected by sequencing depth.

The V gene's germline CDR1 is SGHRS and CDR2 YFSETQ. The CDR3 is made up of 17 amino acids. Trimming removed 3 bases from V and 6 bases from J, with 22 bases in between. Every immunoSEQ plate was one replicate of a subset's evenly spread DNA. Generated by immunoSEQ multiplex PCR, the TCRdb table keeps only in-frame clones and is missing some. Seen here are 1.5 million to 1.9 million clones, 98% observed once, and the top ten hold 0.4% to 0.45%. The chain recombines TRBV5-1 with TRBJ2-1, with a weak D call TRBD1 (5 bases). The clonotype originates from a man aged 30 to 39 in good health. The sequenced sample consisted of naive CD4+ T cells sorted from blood. Subset here: CD45RA+ positively selected. Here the CDR3 reads CASSSIPPGQGGNEQFF. In DNA, the CDR3 is TGCGCCAGCAGCTCGATCCCTCCTGGCCAGGGTGGCAATGAGCAGTTCTTC. Full variable domain (outside the CDR3, taken from reference TRBV5-1 and TRBJ2-1): KAGVTQTPRYLIKTRGQQVTLSCSPISGHRSVSWYQQTPGQGLQFLFEYFSETQRNKGNFPGRFSGRQFSNSRSEMNVSTLELGDSALYLCASSSIPPGQGGNEQFFGPGTRLTVL.